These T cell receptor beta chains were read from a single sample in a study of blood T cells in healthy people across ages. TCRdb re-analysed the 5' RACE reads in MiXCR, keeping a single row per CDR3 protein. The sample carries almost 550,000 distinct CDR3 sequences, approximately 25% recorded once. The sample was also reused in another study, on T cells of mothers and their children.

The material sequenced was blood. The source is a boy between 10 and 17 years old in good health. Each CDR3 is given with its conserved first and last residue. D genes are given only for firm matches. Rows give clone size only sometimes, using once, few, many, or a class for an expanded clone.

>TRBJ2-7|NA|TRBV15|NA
CATSRVGADANYEQYF
TGTGCCACCAGCAGGGTGGGTGCGGACGCGAACTACGAGCAGTACTTC
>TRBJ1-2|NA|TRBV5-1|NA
CASSFGPVGDYYGYTF
TGCGCCAGCAGCTTTGGCCCTGTCGGGGATTACTATGGCTACACCTTC
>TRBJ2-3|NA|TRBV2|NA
CASSESPDTQYF
TGTGCCAGCAGTGAATCTCCGGATACGCAGTATTTT
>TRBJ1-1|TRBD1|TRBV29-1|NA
CSVTGALHTEAFF
TGCAGCGTTACAGGGGCCCTCCACACTGAAGCTTTCTTT
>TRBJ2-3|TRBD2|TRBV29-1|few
CGVDLAGGVTDTQYF
TGCGGCGTCGATCTAGCGGGAGGGGTCACAGATACGCAGTATTTT
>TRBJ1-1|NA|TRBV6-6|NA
CASRLGLVLGAFF
TGTGCCAGCAGACTCGGCCTTGTACTAGGAGCTTTCTTT
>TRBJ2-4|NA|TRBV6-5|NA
CASVQGGPKNIQYF
TGTGCCAGCGTTCAGGGGGGGCCCAAAAACATTCAGTACTTC
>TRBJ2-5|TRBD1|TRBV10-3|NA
CAISGTGYSETQYF
TGTGCCATCAGTGGGACAGGGTATTCGGAGACCCAGTACTTC
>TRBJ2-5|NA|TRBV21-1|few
CASSSSGRTQETQYF
TGTGCCAGCAGTAGTAGCGGGAGGACTCAAGAGACCCAGTACTTC
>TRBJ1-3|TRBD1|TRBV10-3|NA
CAISRDRGYGNTIYF
TGTGCCATCAGTCGGGACAGGGGATATGGAAACACCATATATTTT
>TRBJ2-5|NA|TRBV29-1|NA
CSVREGQETQYF
TGCAGCGTGCGCGAAGGGCAAGAGACCCAGTACTTC
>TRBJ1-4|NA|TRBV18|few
CASSPPSRGTNEKLFF
TGTGCCAGCTCACCACCGTCCAGGGGAACTAATGAAAAACTGTTTTTT
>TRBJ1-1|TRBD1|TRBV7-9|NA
CASSLDGFRDRDLVNTEAFF
TGTGCCAGCAGCTTAGATGGTTTCCGGGACAGGGACTTGGTGAACACTGAAGCTTTCTTT
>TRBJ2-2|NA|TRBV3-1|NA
CASSLRTTSTGELFF
TGTGCCAGCAGCCTCAGGACAACTTCCACCGGGGAGCTGTTTTTT
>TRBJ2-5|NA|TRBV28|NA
CASSLQGSWEQYF
TGTGCCAGCAGTTTACAGGGGTCGTGGGAGCAGTACTTC
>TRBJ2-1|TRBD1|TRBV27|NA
CASRDSGTVNNEQFF
TGTGCCAGCAGAGACTCCGGGACAGTAAACAATGAGCAGTTCTTC
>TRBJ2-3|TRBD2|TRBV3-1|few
CASSGRAGETDTQYF
TGTGCCAGCAGCGGGAGGGCGGGGGAAACAGATACGCAGTATTTT
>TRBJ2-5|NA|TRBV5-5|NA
CASSSQTSQTQYF
TGTGCCAGCAGCTCCCAGACCAGTCAGACCCAGTACTTC
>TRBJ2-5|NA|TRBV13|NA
CASSFSAETQYF
TGTGCCAGCAGCTTTTCGGCCGAGACCCAGTACTTC
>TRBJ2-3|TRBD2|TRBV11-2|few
CASSLRSGRATADTQYF
TGTGCCAGCAGCTTAAGGAGCGGGAGGGCCACGGCAGATACGCAGTATTTT
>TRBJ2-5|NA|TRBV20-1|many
CSARDGGGTQYF
TGCAGTGCTAGAGATGGAGGGGGGACCCAGTACTTC
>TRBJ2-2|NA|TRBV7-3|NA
CASSFGSTGELFF
TGTGCCAGCAGCTTTGGGTCCACCGGGGAGCTGTTTTTT
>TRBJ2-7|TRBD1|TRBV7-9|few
CASSSAGTGQNEQYF
TGTGCCAGCAGCTCCGCCGGGACAGGGCAAAACGAGCAGTACTTC
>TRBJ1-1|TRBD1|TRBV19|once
CASSVTGAGTEAFF
TGTGCCAGTAGTGTCACAGGGGCGGGCACTGAAGCTTTCTTT
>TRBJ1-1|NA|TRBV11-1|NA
CASSFSTGEAFF
TGTGCCAGCAGCTTTTCAACAGGGGAAGCTTTCTTT
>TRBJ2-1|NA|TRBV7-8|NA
CASSLGQSREQFF
TGTGCCAGCAGCTTAGGACAGTCAAGGGAGCAGTTCTTC
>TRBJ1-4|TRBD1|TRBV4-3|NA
CASSQDLGGANEKLFF
TGCGCCAGCAGCCAAGATCTAGGGGGCGCAAATGAAAAACTGTTTTTT
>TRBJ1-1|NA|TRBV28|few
CASSLVRTEAFF
TGTGCCAGCAGTTTGGTACGGACTGAAGCTTTCTTT
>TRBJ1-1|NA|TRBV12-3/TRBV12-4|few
CASSLKDEAFF
TGTGCCAGCAGTTTAAAAGATGAAGCTTTCTTT
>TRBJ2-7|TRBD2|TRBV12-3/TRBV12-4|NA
CASSLRVRLADSYEQYF
TGTGCCAGCAGTTTAAGGGTCCGACTAGCGGACTCCTACGAGCAGTACTTC
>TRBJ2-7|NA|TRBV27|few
CASSPTDGSYEQYF
TGTGCCAGCAGTCCAACGGACGGATCCTACGAGCAGTACTTC
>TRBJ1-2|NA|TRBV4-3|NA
CASSQEAPYGDDYGYTF
TGCGCCAGCAGCCAGGAAGCACCATACGGGGACGATTATGGCTACACCTTC
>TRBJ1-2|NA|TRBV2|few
CASSEILGVGYTF
TGTGCCAGCAGTGAAATTCTTGGGGTTGGCTACACCTTC
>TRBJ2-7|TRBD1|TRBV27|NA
CATKYRDRNDEQYF
TGTGCCACTAAATACCGGGACAGGAACGACGAGCAGTACTTC
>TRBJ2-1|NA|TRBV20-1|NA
CSARAQAGRYNEQFF
TGCAGTGCTAGAGCACAGGCAGGGAGGTACAATGAGCAGTTCTTC
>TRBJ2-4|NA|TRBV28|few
CASSPVESAIQYF
TGTGCCAGCAGTCCCGTTGAAAGCGCCATTCAGTACTTC
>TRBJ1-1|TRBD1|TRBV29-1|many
CSVELWDSRLSEAFF
TGCAGCGTTGAATTGTGGGACAGTCGGCTAAGTGAAGCTTTCTTT
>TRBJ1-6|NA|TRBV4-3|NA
CASSRWTWAGLDSPLHF
TGCGCCAGCAGCCGCTGGACGTGGGCAGGGCTGGATTCACCCCTCCACTTT
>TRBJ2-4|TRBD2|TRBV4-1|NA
CASSPPERGKSKNIQYF
TGCGCCAGCAGCCCTCCTGAGCGGGGAAAGAGCAAAAACATTCAGTACTTC
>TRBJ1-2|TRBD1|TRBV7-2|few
CASSGKGANYGYTF
TGTGCCAGCAGCGGAAAGGGGGCGAACTATGGCTACACCTTC
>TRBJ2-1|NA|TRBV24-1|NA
CATSGLRNEQFF
TGTGCCACCAGTGGTCTAAGAAATGAGCAGTTCTTC
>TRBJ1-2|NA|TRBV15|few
CATSRSPGTPLGYTF
TGTGCCACCAGCAGATCCCCCGGGACCCCTTTGGGCTACACCTTC
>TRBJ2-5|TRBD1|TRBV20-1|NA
CSAANRDRVFWDQETQYF
TGCAGTGCTGCCAACCGGGACAGGGTCTTTTGGGACCAAGAGACCCAGTACTTC
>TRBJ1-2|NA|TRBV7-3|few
CASSLGRGHYGYTF
TGTGCCAGCAGCTTAGGCAGGGGACACTATGGCTACACCTTC
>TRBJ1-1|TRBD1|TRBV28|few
CASSLQGVGSGHANTEAFF
TGTGCCAGCAGTTTACAGGGGGTTGGCAGCGGCCATGCGAACACTGAAGCTTTCTTT
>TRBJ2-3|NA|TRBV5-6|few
CASSFDSTDTQYF
TGTGCCAGCAGCTTCGACAGCACAGATACGCAGTATTTT
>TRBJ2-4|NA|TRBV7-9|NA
CASSPESDIQYF
TGTGCCAGCAGCCCCGAGTCGGACATTCAGTACTTC
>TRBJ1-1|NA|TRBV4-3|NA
CASSQDYGYGGTEAFF
TGCGCCAGCAGCCAAGATTATGGGTATGGAGGCACTGAAGCTTTCTTT
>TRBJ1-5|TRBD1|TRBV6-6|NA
CASEGQNQPQRF
TGTGCCAGCGAGGGACAGAATCAGCCCCAGCGTTTT
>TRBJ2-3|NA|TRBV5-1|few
CASRHPESRFTDTQYF
TGCGCCAGCAGACATCCCGAGAGTCGGTTCACAGATACGCAGTATTTT
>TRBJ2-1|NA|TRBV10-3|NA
CAISEPLHKHGVNEQFF
TGTGCCATCAGTGAGCCCCTACATAAACATGGTGTCAATGAGCAGTTCTTC